Listed below are T cell receptor beta chains from one sample, sequenced in a study of identical twins. From the 5' RACE reads, TCRdb called clonotypes with MiXCR, one entry per CDR3 protein. The sample contains 1.5 million to 2 million distinct CDR3 sequences, around a third of which appear only once. Sequenced material: cord blood. These receptors came from a newborn girl in good health. Both conserved end residues are part of each CDR3. Not all rows give a size; the values are once, few, many and, for expanded clones, a class.

V,J,size,CDR3
TRBV5-1,TRBJ2-1,many,CASSLEYSYNEQFF
TRBV5-1,TRBJ2-5,-,CASSFQRALQETQYF
TRBV7-2,TRBJ1-6,few,CASSLSRTDNSPLHF
TRBV10-3,TRBJ2-5,-,CAISGPGINHQETQYF
TRBV3-1,TRBJ1-1,-,CASSQDRKGEMNTEAFF
TRBV7-2,TRBJ2-3,-,CASSLGLATYSDTQYF
TRBV5-1,TRBJ2-5,few,CASSLARGIQETQYF
TRBV15,TRBJ2-1,-,CATSRGLVAGGINEQFF
TRBV27,TRBJ2-1,few,CASSLSSAGLAGVYNEQFF
TRBV14,TRBJ1-6,-,CASSQVIGGVRAGSPLHF
TRBV27,TRBJ2-6,few,CASRKRITSGANVLTF
TRBV20-1,TRBJ2-7,few,CSARQPVGLLYEQYF
TRBV29-1,TRBJ2-3,-,CSVDRGHTQYF
TRBV21-1,TRBJ1-2,-,CASSEGGPRNYGYTF
TRBV12-3/TRBV12-4,TRBJ2-3,many,CASSLPGGTDTQYF
TRBV27,-,-,CASSPPVSQTGGVYEQYF
TRBV2,TRBJ1-6,once,CASRTLQGSPLHF
TRBV9,TRBJ2-1,few,CASSVVGGGADNEQFF
TRBV2,TRBJ2-3,-,CASSMNRGRTDTQYF
TRBV21-1,TRBJ1-6,few,CARGAWPFIDHF
TRBV5-1,TRBJ2-4,few,CASSYDQLRDRAKNIQYF
TRBV30,TRBJ1-5,-,CAWSVGTGQGGNQPQHF
TRBV28,TRBJ2-1,few,CASSRLVRWDRGDEQFF
TRBV20-1,TRBJ2-3,-,CSARPGVRPDTQYF
TRBV6-6,TRBJ1-4,few,CASSYGRALNEKLFF
TRBV7-2,TRBJ1-1,few,CASSLLLGGYTEAFF
TRBV20-1,TRBJ2-1,-,CSARDPPRGSYNEQFF
TRBV5-5,TRBJ2-7,few,CASSLVVAGSYEQYF
TRBV6-1,TRBJ2-5,-,CASSDVTGAQETQYF
TRBV9,TRBJ1-2,-,CASSVVLRWEGYTF
TRBV14,TRBJ2-1,-,CASSQVAGVWFF
TRBV6-8,TRBJ2-3,few,CASSYSERATDTQYF
TRBV29-1,TRBJ1-1,-,CSVEDPRGATEAFF
TRBV20-1,TRBJ2-3,-,CSASPLRGRTDTQYF